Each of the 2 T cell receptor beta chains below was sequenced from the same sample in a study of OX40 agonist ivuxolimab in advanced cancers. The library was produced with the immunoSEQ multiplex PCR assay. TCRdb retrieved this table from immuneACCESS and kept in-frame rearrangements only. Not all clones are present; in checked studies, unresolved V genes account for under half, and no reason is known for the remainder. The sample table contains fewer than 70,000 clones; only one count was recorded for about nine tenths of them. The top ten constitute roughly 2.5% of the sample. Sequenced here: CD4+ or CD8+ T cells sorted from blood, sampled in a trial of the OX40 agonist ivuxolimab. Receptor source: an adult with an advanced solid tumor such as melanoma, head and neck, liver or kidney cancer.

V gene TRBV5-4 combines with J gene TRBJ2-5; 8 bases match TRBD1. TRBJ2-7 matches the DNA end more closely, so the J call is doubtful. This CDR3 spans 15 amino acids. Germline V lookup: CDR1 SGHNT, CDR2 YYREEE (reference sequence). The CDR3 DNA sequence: TGTGCCAGCAGCTCGTACGGACAGGGTACCTACGAGCAGTACTTC. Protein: CASSSYGQGTYEQYF.

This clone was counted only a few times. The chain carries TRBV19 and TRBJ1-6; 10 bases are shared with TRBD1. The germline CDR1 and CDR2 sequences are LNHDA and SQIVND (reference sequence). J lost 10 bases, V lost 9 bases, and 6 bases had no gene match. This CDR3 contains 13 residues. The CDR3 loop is CASTGQGWSPLHF. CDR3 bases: TGTGCCAGCACGGGACAGGGGTGGTCACCCCTCCACTTT. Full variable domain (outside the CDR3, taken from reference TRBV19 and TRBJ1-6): DGGITQSPKYLFRKEGQNVTLSCEQNLNHDAMYWYRQDPGQGLRLIYYSQIVNDFQKGDIAEGYSVSREKKESFPLTVTSAQKNPTAFYLCASTGQGWSPLHFGNGTRLTVT.